This T cell receptor (beta chain) was obtained from a study of spatial heterogeneity in lung cancer. Study context: Detection consistently captured more beta-chain sequences than alpha-chain sequences. Averaged across combinations, each unique TCR and UMI pairing appeared more than ten times in raw reads, which were uncorrected. Study-wide points: Resection blood, more than follow-up blood, showed ubiquitous expanded tumor TCRs.

The CDR3 extends over 14 amino acids. The germline CDR1 and CDR2 sequences are DFQATT and SNEGSKA (reference sequence). The ends lost 6 bases at V and 3 bases at J; junction bases unmatched: 6. This clonotype was counted many times. The antigen remains undetermined. TCRdb reanalysed the 5' RACE reads using MiXCR and keeps one entry per CDR3 protein. The table records roughly 50,000 distinct CDR3 sequences, about 7.6% of them present only once. Time point in this sample: sample taken at primary tumor resection. Tumor, nontumor lung or frozen PBMC supplied whole RNA that was sequenced unsorted. Donation came from some 73 patients with untreated early-stage non-small cell lung cancer.

V and J are TRBV20-1 and TRBJ1-3; 9 bases are a match to TRBD1. This clonotype was obtained from a female donor with early-stage non-small cell lung cancer. The sequencing used PBMCs, collected at surgery. CDR3 bases: TGCAGTGCAATACAGGGGGCGGTTGGAAACACCATATATTTT. This translates into CSAIQGAVGNTIYF.